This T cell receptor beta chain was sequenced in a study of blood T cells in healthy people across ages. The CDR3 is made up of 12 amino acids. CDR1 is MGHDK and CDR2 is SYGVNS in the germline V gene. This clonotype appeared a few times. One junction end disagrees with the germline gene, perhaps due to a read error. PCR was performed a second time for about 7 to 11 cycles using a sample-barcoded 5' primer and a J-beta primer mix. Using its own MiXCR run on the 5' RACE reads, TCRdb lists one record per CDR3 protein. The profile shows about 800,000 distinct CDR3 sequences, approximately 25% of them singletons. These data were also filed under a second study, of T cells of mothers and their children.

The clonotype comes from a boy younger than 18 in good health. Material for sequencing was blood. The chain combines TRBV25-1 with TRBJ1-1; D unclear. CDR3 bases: TGTGCCAGCAGTGATCCCATCACTGAAGCTCTCTTT. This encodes CASSDPITEALF.